This entry lists 22 T cell receptor beta chains sequenced from one sample in a study of T cells in localized non-small cell lung cancer. The table came from immunoSEQ multiplex PCR; TCRdb's copy has only in-frame clones and leaves some out. The data contain under 65,000 clones, roughly 90% of them seen just once; the ten biggest clones take up approximately 22%. This specimen consisted of peripheral blood, obtained before any cancer treatment. The source of these receptors is a man aged 40-75 years with stage I squamous cell lung carcinoma.

V and J are TRBV5-4 and TRBJ1-1; weak D call: TRBD1 (6 bases). The germline V gene has CDR1 SGHNT and CDR2 YYREEE (reference sequence). With 2 bases removed from V and 3 bases from J, the gap between germline ends came to 14 bases. The CDR3 length is 15 residues. The CDR3: CASSFKQGGDTEAFF. CDR3 DNA: TGTGCCAGCAGCTTTAAACAGGGTGGTGACACTGAAGCTTTCTTT.

This chain links TRBV19 with TRBJ1-5; TRBD1 might be the D (6 bases). This CDR3 contains 16 residues. The V end lost 5 bases, the J end lost 4 bases, and 18 bases lay between the germline ends. In germline, CDR1 is LNHDA, CDR2 SQIVND (reference sequence). The CDR3 region is CASSPMGDILNQPQHF. The CDR3 DNA reads TGTGCCAGTAGTCCAATGGGGGACATCCTTAATCAGCCCCAGCATTTT.

The genes are TRBV7-2 and TRBJ1-5; D is unclear. Germline V gives CDR1 SGHTA, CDR2 FQGNSA. Deletions cut 1 base from V and 7 bases from J, with 14 bases between. The CDR3 has 15 amino acids. CDR3 loop: CASSLGRTYAQPQHF. CDR3 nucleotide sequence: TGTGCCAGCAGCTTAGGCAGGACGTACGCCCAGCCCCAGCATTTT.

V usage is TRBV6-5 and J usage is TRBJ1-1; 9 bases fit TRBD1. The CDR3 runs to 15 residues. V shed 4 bases, J shed 4 bases, and the junction held 7 bases outside the gene matches. CDR1 and CDR2 (germline): MNHEY, SVGAGI. The CDR3, as DNA: TGTGCCAGCAGTTCGGACAGGGGCGGGAGCACTGAAGCTTTCTTT. It translates to CASSSDRGGSTEAFF.

The CDR3 bases are TGTGCCAGTAGTGTTTCAGGGGCCACTGAAGCTTTCTTT. Protein product: CASSVSGATEAFF. The rearrangement joins TRBV19 to TRBJ1-1; a weak D match, TRBD1 (6 bases). The germline CDR1 and CDR2 sequences are LNHDA and SQIVND (reference sequence). There are 13 residues in the CDR3. The V gene lost 5 bases and the J gene lost 4 bases, with 11 bases spanning the gap.

The chain couples TRBV14 to TRBJ2-4; the match to TRBD2 covers 10 bases. This CDR3 region has 17 residues. V lost 4 bases and J lost 0; bases outside the gene matches: 6. The germline CDR1 and CDR2 sequences are SGHDN and FVKESK. Here the CDR3 DNA reads TGTGCCAGCAGCCCCACGACTAGCGGGCTAGCCAAAAACATTCAGTACTTC. Translated, it gives CASSPTTSGLAKNIQYF.

The V gene is TRBV5-1, the J gene TRBJ2-1, with 7 bases identical to TRBD1. The CDR3 extends over 15 amino acids. The V and J ends lost 4 bases and 0 bases, in that order; junction bases with no gene match: 4. Germline V lookup: CDR1 SGHRS, CDR2 YFSETQ. Written as DNA, the CDR3 is TGCGCCAGCAGCCCGGACAGGACCTCCTACAATGAGCAGTTCTTC. Amino acid sequence: CASSPDRTSYNEQFF. The full variable domain, in which reference TRBV5-1 and TRBJ2-1 provide the parts outside the CDR3, is KAGVTQTPRYLIKTRGQQVTLSCSPISGHRSVSWYQQTPGQGLQFLFEYFSETQRNKGNFPGRFSGRQFSNSRSEMNVSTLELGDSALYLCASSPDRTSYNEQFFGPGTRLTVL.

In this sample, this clone turned up a few times. The V and J genes are TRBV7-6 and TRBJ1-1; a possible D gene is TRBD1 (5 bases). This CDR3 region has 14 residues. Germline-derived CDR1 and CDR2 are SGHVS and FNYEAQ. Trimming removed 2 bases from V and 1 base from J, with 8 bases in between. The CDR3 sequence is CASSLRGPNTEAFF. In DNA form, the CDR3 reads TGTGCCAGCAGCTTACGGGGCCCGAACACTGAAGCTTTCTTT. The full variable domain, its missing parts supplied by reference TRBV7-6 and TRBJ1-1, is GAGVSQSPRYKVTKRGQDVALRCDPISGHVSLYWYRQALGQGPEFLTYFNYEAQQDKSGLPNDRFSAERPEGSISTLTIQRTEQRDSAMYRCASSLRGPNTEAFFGQGTRLTVV.

The J gene is TRBJ1-1, the V gene TRBV25-1, with D uncertain. V lost 4 bases to trimming and J lost 5 bases, with 14 bases between them. Germline-derived CDR1 and CDR2 are MGHDK and SYGVNS. This CDR3 is 14 amino acids long. CDR3 bases: TGTGCCAGCAGTGCCCGAACCCACGATACTGAAGCTTTCTTT. It specifies CASSARTHDTEAFF.

The chain has TRBV5-8 and TRBJ1-1; the D gene is possibly TRBD1 (6 bases). Germline V lookup: CDR1 SGHTS, CDR2 YDEGEE. Trimming left V 0 bases short and J 1 base short, with 13 bases between. The CDR3 totals 16 residues. In nucleotides, the CDR3 is TGTGCCAGCAGCTTGGACGGGGGCGCGAGGAACACTGAAGCTTTCTTT. As protein: CASSLDGGARNTEAFF.

The V gene is TRBV7-8, the J gene TRBJ2-7; D might be TRBD2 (6 bases). The V end lost 0 bases, the J end lost 0 bases, and 12 bases lay between the germline ends. Germline V lookup: CDR1 SGHVS, CDR2 FQNEAQ. This CDR3 spans 16 amino acids. The CDR3: CASSLAPPGSSYEQYF. The CDR3 DNA reads TGTGCCAGCAGCTTAGCCCCCCCCGGGAGCTCCTACGAGCAGTACTTC.

The rearrangement links TRBV28 to TRBJ2-7; TRBD1 agrees at 7 bases. The ends lost 6 bases at V and 0 bases at J; junction bases unmatched: 14. CDR1 is MDHEN and CDR2 is SYDVKM in the germline V gene. The CDR3 runs to 17 residues. The CDR3 bases are TGTGCCAGCAGAAGCGACAGGGACCCCATAGCCTCCTACGAGCAGTACTTC. Amino acids: CASRSDRDPIASYEQYF. Together with reference TRBV28 and TRBJ2-7, the CDR3 gives the full variable domain: DVKVTQSSRYLVKRTGEKVFLECVQDMDHENMFWYRQDPGLGLRLIYFSYDVKMKEKGDIPEGYSVSREKKERFSLILESASTNQTSMYLCASRSDRDPIASYEQYFGPGTRLTVT.

The chain employs TRBV6-4 and TRBJ2-1; TRBD2 matches 11 bases. CDR3 length: 16 residues. Germline-derived CDR1 and CDR2 are MRHNA and SNTAGT. J was trimmed by 5 bases and V by 4 bases; bases with no gene match: 7. The CDR3 protein is CASSGRGTSGNNEQFF. The CDR3 bases are TGTGCCAGCAGTGGTAGAGGGACTAGCGGTAACAATGAGCAGTTCTTC.

The sample holds one count of this clone. The chain joins TRBV7-8 to TRBJ2-1, with 10 bases fitting TRBD2. V dropped 6 bases and J dropped 2; count of bases not matched to a gene: 4. Per germline, CDR1 SGHVS and CDR2 FQNEAQ. The CDR3 sequence is 15 residues long. The CDR3 bases are TGTGCCAGCAGAGGAGCGGGAGGGGCCTACAATGAGCAGTTCTTC. Encoded protein: CASRGAGGAYNEQFF.

The CDR3 coding sequence is TGTGCCAGCAGCCCCGGCCCCCGTGCAGGGTCCTACGAGCAGTACTTC. This translates into CASSPGPRAGSYEQYF. V gene TRBV11-3 combines with J gene TRBJ2-7; D is perhaps TRBD1 (5 bases). The CDR3 contains 16 residues. Trimming removed 5 bases from V and 1 base from J, with 18 bases in between. CDR1 is SGHNT, CDR2 YENEEA, per germline.

V usage is TRBV7-3 and J usage is TRBJ2-1; perhaps TRBD1 as D (7 bases). The CDR3 is made up of 16 amino acids. V lost 4 bases and J 0 bases, leaving 13 bases between the germline ends. CDR1 is SGHTA, CDR2 FQGTGA, per germline. The CDR3 loop reads CASSSTGDSSYNEQFF. The CDR3, as DNA: TGTGCCAGCAGCTCGACGGGGGACAGCTCCTACAATGAGCAGTTCTTC.

The V and J genes are TRBV7-9 and TRBJ2-2; 12 nucleotides agree with TRBD2. Germline trimming cut 5 bases from V and 4 bases from J; bases unmatched to any gene: 5. This CDR3 comprises 16 residues. Germline loops: CDR1 SEHNR, CDR2 FQNEAQ (reference sequence). As DNA, the CDR3 is TGTGCCAGCAGCGATCGACTAGCGGGAGTCACCGGGGAGCTGTTTTTT. Amino acids: CASSDRLAGVTGELFF. Filled out from reference TRBV7-9 and TRBJ2-2, the complete variable domain reads DTGVSQNPRHKITKRGQNVTFRCDPISEHNRLYWYRQTLGQGPEFLTYFQNEAQLEKSRLLSDRFSAERPKGSFSTLEIQRTEQGDSAMYLCASSDRLAGVTGELFFGEGSRLTVL.

The chain has TRBV6-4 and TRBJ2-6; D is uncertain. The CDR3 extends over 12 amino acids. Germline loops: CDR1 MRHNA, CDR2 SNTAGT. The CDR3 nucleotides are TGTGATCCTGAGCCAAGGGCCAACGTCCTGACTTTC. Its translation is CDPEPRANVLTF.

V gene TRBV7-9 combines with J gene TRBJ1-1, with D perhaps matching TRBD1 (6 bases). Germline-derived CDR1 and CDR2 are SEHNR and FQNEAQ (reference sequence). V lost 4 bases to trimming and J lost 6 bases, with 9 bases between them. The CDR3 is made up of 12 amino acids. CDR3 residues: CASSSGQAEAFF. DNA for the CDR3: TGTGCCAGCAGCTCGGGACAAGCTGAAGCTTTCTTT.

V usage is TRBV25-1 and J usage is TRBJ1-4; no clear D. Germline lookup yields CDR1 MGHDK and CDR2 SYGVNS. The CDR3 is 16 residues long. V was trimmed by 1 base and J by 6 bases, leaving 15 bases between them. The CDR3 DNA reads TGTGCCAGCAGTGAATGGGCAGGCGGCCGATATGAAAAACTGTTTTTT. It specifies CASSEWAGGRYEKLFF.

The chain combines TRBV19 with TRBJ1-4; tentatively, D is TRBD1 (5 bases). V lost 6 bases to trimming and J lost 8 bases, with 10 bases between them. Germline V CDR1 and CDR2: LNHDA, SQIVND (reference sequence). This CDR3 comprises 12 residues. CDR3 nucleotides: TGTGCCAGTAGCTTTAGGGGAGAAAAACTGTTTTTT. Protein: CASSFRGEKLFF.

V usage is TRBV19 and J usage is TRBJ2-4, with D tentatively TRBD1 or TRBD2 (5 bases each). Germline-derived CDR1 and CDR2 are LNHDA and SQIVND (reference sequence). The CDR3 loop spans 14 amino acids. Trimming pared 3 bases from V and 0 bases from J, leaving 6 bases between. The CDR3 spells CASSMGVAKNIQYF. The CDR3 nucleotides are TGTGCCAGTAGTATGGGGGTAGCCAAAAACATTCAGTACTTC.